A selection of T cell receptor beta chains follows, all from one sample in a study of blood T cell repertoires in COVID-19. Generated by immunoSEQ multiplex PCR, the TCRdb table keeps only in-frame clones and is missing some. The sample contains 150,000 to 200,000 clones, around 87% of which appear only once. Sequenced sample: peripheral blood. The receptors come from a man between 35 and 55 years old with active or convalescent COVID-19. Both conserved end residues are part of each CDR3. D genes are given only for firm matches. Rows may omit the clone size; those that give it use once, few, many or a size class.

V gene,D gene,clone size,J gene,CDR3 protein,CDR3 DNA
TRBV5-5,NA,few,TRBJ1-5,CASSLEPNQPQHF,TGTGCCAGCAGCTTGGAGCCGAATCAGCCCCAGCATTTT
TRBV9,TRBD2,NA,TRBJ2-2,CASSSRGGFGELFF,TGTGCCAGCAGCTCCCGGGGGGGCTTCGGGGAGCTGTTTTTT
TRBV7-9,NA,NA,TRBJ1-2,CASSFPGLVLGYTF,TGTGCCAGCAGCTTCCCGGGACTGGTTTTGGGCTACACCTTC
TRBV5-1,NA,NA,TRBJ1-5,CASSLGGGSGQPQHF,TGCGCCAGCAGCTTGGGTGGGGGGAGTGGTCAGCCCCAGCATTTT
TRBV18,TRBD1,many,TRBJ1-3,CASSPNGQGRAGNTIYF,TGTGCCAGCTCACCAAACGGACAGGGAAGGGCTGGAAACACCATATATTTT
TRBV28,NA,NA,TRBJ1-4,CASSPPFSGATNEKLFF,TGTGCCAGCAGTCCGCCCTTCAGTGGTGCAACTAATGAAAAACTGTTTTTT
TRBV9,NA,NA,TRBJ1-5,CASSVGGTPNQPQHF,TGTGCCAGCAGCGTTGGAGGGACTCCAAATCAGCCCCAGCATTTT
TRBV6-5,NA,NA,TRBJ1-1,CASRPTTLGYTEAFF,TGTGCCAGCAGACCTACCACACTCGGGTACACTGAAGCTTTCTTT
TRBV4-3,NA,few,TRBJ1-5,CASSQGENQPQHF,TGCGCCAGCAGCCAAGGTGAGAATCAGCCCCAGCATTTT
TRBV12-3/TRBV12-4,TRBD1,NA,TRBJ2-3,CASRGTGDTQYF,TGTGCCAGCAGAGGGACAGGAGATACGCAGTATTTT
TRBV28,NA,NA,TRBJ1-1,CASSYNPNTEAFF,TGTGCCAGCAGTTACAATCCGAACACTGAAGCTTTCTTT
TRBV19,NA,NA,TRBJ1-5,CASSIGAARSQPQHF,TGTGCCAGTAGTATTGGGGCAGCCCGGAGTCAGCCCCAGCATTTT
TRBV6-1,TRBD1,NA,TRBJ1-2,CASSEGDLTGYEDGYTF,TGTGCCAGCAGTGAAGGGGACTTGACAGGGTATGAGGATGGCTACACCTTC
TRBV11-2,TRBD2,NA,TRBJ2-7,CASSQIAGASYEQYF,TGTGCCAGCAGCCAAATAGCGGGGGCCTCCTACGAGCAGTACTTC
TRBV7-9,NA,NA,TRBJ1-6,CASSWGLWNSPLHF,TGTGCCAGCAGCTGGGGACTGTGGAATTCACCCCTCCACTTT
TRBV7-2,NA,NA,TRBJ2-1,CASSVLWESSYNEQFF,TGTGCCAGCAGCGTGCTGTGGGAGAGCTCCTACAATGAGCAGTTCTTC